This entry is about one T cell receptor (beta chain). TCRdb's copy holds only in-frame clones and misses some; the assay was immunoSEQ multiplex PCR. The repertoire consists of 200,000 or so clones, with 88% occurring once and the leading ten covering around 6.6%. The data belong to a study of blood T cell repertoires in COVID-19. Looked up from germline, CDR1 is MNHEY and CDR2 is SMNVEV (reference sequence). The CDR3 is 14 residues long. Trimming removed 3 bases at V and 5 bases at J, with 13 bases between. Sequenced material: peripheral blood. This rearrangement joins TRBV27 to TRBJ1-2; maybe TRBD1 (5 bases). This TCR was sampled from a woman aged 40 to 50 who had recovered from COVID-19. The CDR3: CASSFGAGTYGYTF. The CDR3 DNA is TGTGCCAGCAGTTTTGGGGCCGGGACTTATGGCTACACCTTC.